A single sample gave rise to the 11 T cell receptor beta chains below, sequenced in a study of cytomegalovirus exposure and HLA in healthy donors. Sequenced by immunoSEQ multiplex PCR; TCRdb stores in-frame clones only, minus some. The sample holds about 360,000 clones; about nine tenths are singletons and the top ten take under 0.9%. Sequencing was carried out using PBMCs. The receptor source for this set is a woman younger than 35 in good health and CMV-seronegative.

V and J are TRBV27 and TRBJ2-7; 8 bases line up with TRBD2. Germline CDR1 reads MNHEY; CDR2 reads SMNVEV (reference sequence). This CDR3 spans 16 amino acids. Trimming at V came to 5 bases and at J to 6 bases, leaving 15 bases not matched to a gene. In DNA form, the CDR3 reads TGTGCCAGCAGTCCCTCTCGAACTAGCGGTGGGGGCGAGCAGTACTTC. Its translation is CASSPSRTSGGGEQYF.

J is TRBJ1-6 and V is TRBV6-5; 8 positions agree with TRBD1. This CDR3 is 15 amino acids long. Trimming cost V 3 bases and J 9 bases; bases outside gene matches: 7. The germline V gene has CDR1 MNHEY and CDR2 SVGAGI. CDR3 in DNA: TGTGCCAGCAGTTATTCGGACAGGGTAGGTTCACCCCTCCACTTT. This gives the protein CASSYSDRVGSPLHF.

For the CDR3, the DNA is TGTGCCAGCAGTTTAGTAATTGGGCAGGACTACTACGAGCAGTACTTC. This gives the protein CASSLVIGQDYYEQYF. The chain joins TRBV28 to TRBJ2-7; TRBD2 is a possible D gene (6 bases). Per the germline V gene, CDR1 is MDHEN and CDR2 is SYDVKM. With 2 bases removed from V and 3 bases from J, the gap between germline ends came to 17 bases. The CDR3 runs to 16 residues. Looking up the rest from reference TRBV28 and TRBJ2-7 gives the full variable domain: DVKVTQSSRYLVKRTGEKVFLECVQDMDHENMFWYRQDPGLGLRLIYFSYDVKMKEKGDIPEGYSVSREKKERFSLILESASTNQTSMYLCASSLVIGQDYYEQYFGPGTRLTVT.

The V gene is TRBV7-8, the J gene TRBJ2-3, with 12 bases that match TRBD2. This CDR3 is 18 amino acids long. The V gene end was trimmed by 1 base and the J gene end by 8 bases; junction bases not matched to a gene: 13. Germline CDR1 SGHVS, CDR2 FQNEAQ. In nucleotides, the CDR3 is TGTGCCAGCAGCTTAGATATGGTTCTAGCGGGGGGGCTAGGTACGCAGTATTTT. Its translation is CASSLDMVLAGGLGTQYF.

The chain carries TRBV30 and TRBJ1-4; a possible D gene is TRBD1 (6 bases). Trimming removed 5 bases at V and 0 bases at J, with 19 bases between. CDR1 and CDR2 from the germline V gene are GTSNPN and SVGIG (reference sequence). This CDR3 comprises 17 residues. The DNA of the CDR3 is TGTGCCTGGGCAAACGCGGACAGTAAGGCAACTAATGAAAAACTGTTTTTT. This sequence encodes CAWANADSKATNEKLFF.

J is TRBJ1-4 and V is TRBV28; the match to TRBD1 covers 9 bases. V lost 5 bases, J lost 7 bases, and 11 bases stayed unmatched. From germline, CDR1 is MDHEN and CDR2 SYDVKM. This CDR3 is built from 16 residues. The CDR3 DNA follows: TGTGCCAGCAGTCCGTACCGGACAGGGGACAGTGAAAAACTGTTTTTT. Amino acids: CASSPYRTGDSEKLFF. Looking up the rest from reference TRBV28 and TRBJ1-4 gives the full variable domain: DVKVTQSSRYLVKRTGEKVFLECVQDMDHENMFWYRQDPGLGLRLIYFSYDVKMKEKGDIPEGYSVSREKKERFSLILESASTNQTSMYLCASSPYRTGDSEKLFFGSGTQLSVL.

This clone was picked up a small number of times. The genes are TRBV30 and TRBJ2-7; D is uncertain. CDR1 is GTSNPN and CDR2 is SVGIG in the germline V gene (reference sequence). V gave up 0 bases and J gave up 4 bases, with 7 bases separating them. This CDR3 region has 12 residues. CDR3 DNA: TGTGCCTGGAGTGTCCAGACTTACGAGCAGTACTTC. It codes for CAWSVQTYEQYF.

The rearrangement uses TRBV5-1 and TRBJ2-2, with 7 positions matching TRBD2. The V gene's germline CDR1 is SGHRS and CDR2 YFSETQ. The CDR3 has 15 residues. The V segment lost 4 bases and the J segment 7 bases; nucleotides outside the gene matches: 10. CDR3 sequence: CASSDSTGGIGELFF. For the CDR3, the DNA is TGCGCCAGCAGCGACTCGACGGGAGGAATCGGGGAGCTGTTTTTT.

The rearrangement uses TRBV7-9 and TRBJ2-7; TRBD2 matches at 9 bases. V shed 3 bases and J 0 bases; nucleotides not matched to a gene: 6. CDR3 length equals 16 residues. Germline V lookup: CDR1 SEHNR, CDR2 FQNEAQ (reference sequence). In DNA form, the CDR3 reads TGTGCCAGCAGCTTTGCTAGCGGGGCCCACTCCTACGAGCAGTACTTC. As protein: CASSFASGAHSYEQYF. The whole variable domain, remainder taken from reference TRBV7-9 and TRBJ2-7, is DTGVSQNPRHKITKRGQNVTFRCDPISEHNRLYWYRQTLGQGPEFLTYFQNEAQLEKSRLLSDRFSAERPKGSFSTLEIQRTEQGDSAMYLCASSFASGAHSYEQYFGPGTRLTVT.

The genes are TRBV5-4 and TRBJ2-1; TRBD1 might be the D (6 bases). The CDR3 totals 15 residues. Germline CDR1 reads SGHNT; CDR2 reads YYREEE (reference sequence). The ends were cut back, 4 bases at V and 6 bases at J, with 17 bases in the middle. CDR3 nucleotides: TGTGCCAGCAGCCCCGTCTGGGACAACCCCAATGAGCAGTTCTTC. Its translation is CASSPVWDNPNEQFF. Filled out from reference TRBV5-4 and TRBJ2-1, the complete variable domain reads ETGVTQSPTHLIKTRGQQVTLRCSSQSGHNTVSWYQQALGQGPQFIFQYYREEENGRGNFPPRFSGLQFPNYSSELNVNALELDDSALYLCASSPVWDNPNEQFFGPGTRLTVL.

J is TRBJ2-5 and V is TRBV29-1, with 7 bases fitting TRBD2. Unmatched junction bases numbered 7, after V lost 2 bases and J lost 4 bases. CDR1 and CDR2 (germline): SQVTM, ANQGSEA. CDR3 length: 14 amino acids. Here the CDR3 DNA reads TGCAGCGTTGAATGGCGGGGACTATTAGAGACCCAGTACTTC. It yields the protein CSVEWRGLLETQYF. The entire variable domain, with the rest obtained from reference TRBV29-1 and TRBJ2-5, is as follows: SAVISQKPSRDICQRGTSLTIQCQVDSQVTMMFWYRQQPGQSLTLIATANQGSEATYESGFVIDKFPISRPNLTFSTLTVSNMSPEDSSIYLCSVEWRGLLETQYFGPGTRLLVL.